This entry describes one TCR beta chain. What it binds is unknown. An end of the junction differs from the germline gene, which may be a read error. These data come from a study of blood T cells in healthy people across ages. Study details: About one barcoded beta molecule per two T cells was captured by template switching.

The CDR3 consists of 17 residues. Germline CDR1 reads MGHRA; CDR2 reads YSYEKL. A second PCR, run for about 6 to 11 cycles, used a sample-barcoded 5' primer plus a J-beta primer mix. Sequencing recovered at least 2.5 million CDR3-containing paired-end reads from each sample. In TCRdb, the 5' RACE reads were re-called with MiXCR into one record per CDR3 protein. In the table there are about 1.5 million distinct CDR3 sequences, 40% to 45% of which are singletons. Study findings and constraints: Naive CD4+ cell counts and diversity both ran higher in long-lived than in aged donors. TCR beta diversity tracked closely with naive T cell percentage.

This chain joins TRBV4-1 and TRBJ2-3; D possibly uses TRBD1 or TRBD2 (5 bases each). This receptor was obtained from a young woman in good health. Material for sequencing was blood. CDR3 region: CASSQARWGPSTETQYF. The CDR3 region has the DNA TGCGCCAGCAGCCAAGCAAGGTGGGGACCTAGCACAGAGACGCAGTATTTT.